A selection of T cell receptor beta chains follows, all from one sample in a study of CD8 T cells in ankylosing spondylitis. MiXCR, run by TCRdb on the 5' RACE reads, gives a single entry per CDR3 protein. The table records about 540,000 distinct CDR3 sequences, roughly 13% of them present only once. Source material: blood, either unsorted or a sorted T cell fraction (not recorded which). The receptors shown here come from a male donor with ankylosing spondylitis. CDR3s include the opening cysteine and the closing phenylalanine or tryptophan. The D gene is left open where the match is weak. Rows may omit the clone size; those that give it use once, few, many or a size class.

>TRBJ2-1|few|TRBV30|TRBD2
CAWSLAGVNNEQFF
TGTGCCTGGTCTCTAGCGGGAGTCAACAATGAGCAGTTCTTC
>TRBJ2-3|NA|TRBV20-1|NA
CSAGSQEADTQYF
TGCAGTGCTGGAAGCCAGGAGGCGGATACGCAGTATTTT
>TRBJ1-5|few|TRBV4-1|NA
CASSQDQGINQPQHF
TGCGCCAGCAGCCAAGATCAGGGGATTAATCAGCCCCAGCATTTT
>TRBJ1-6|NA|TRBV14|NA
CASSIQISGSGSPLHF
TGTGCCAGCAGCATACAGATAAGCGGCAGCGGTTCACCCCTCCACTTT
>TRBJ2-3|NA|TRBV11-2|TRBD1
CASSFLRGSSTDTQYF
TGTGCCAGCAGCTTCCTCAGGGGGAGTAGCACAGATACGCAGTATTTT
>TRBJ1-2|few|TRBV29-1|NA
CSVAKNYGYTF
TGCAGCGTTGCGAAGAACTATGGCTACACCTTC
>TRBJ2-3|NA|TRBV11-2|TRBD2
CASSLDFGRLAGDTDTQYF
TGTGCCAGCAGCTTAGATTTTGGGAGGCTAGCGGGAGACACAGATACGCAGTATTTT
>TRBJ2-7|many|TRBV12-3/TRBV12-4|TRBD2
CASSPGLAGFGENEQYF
TGTGCCAGCAGCCCAGGACTAGCGGGTTTTGGGGAAAACGAGCAGTACTTC
>TRBJ1-1|NA|TRBV6-1|NA
CASSEARSRVTEAFF
TGTGCCAGCAGTGAAGCTAGGTCCCGAGTCACTGAAGCTTTCTTT
>TRBJ2-7|few|TRBV7-9|TRBD1
CASSSLADRGTTEQYF
TGTGCCAGCAGCTCATTAGCTGACAGGGGGACGACCGAGCAGTACTTC
>TRBJ2-3|NA|TRBV2|TRBD1
CAIRGHSTDTQYF
TGTGCCATCAGGGGGCATAGCACAGATACGCAGTATTTT
>TRBJ2-1|few|TRBV7-8|TRBD2
CASILLIAGGFDNEQFF
TGTGCCAGCATCCTATTAATAGCGGGAGGCTTTGACAATGAGCAGTTCTTC
>TRBJ2-3|NA|TRBV7-9|NA
CASSLAGVTATQYF
TGTGCCAGCAGCTTAGCGGGGGTAACGGCTACGCAGTATTTT
>TRBJ1-5|few|TRBV24-1|TRBD1
CATSDSDRGFYQPQHF
TGTGCCACCAGTGATTCGGACAGGGGTTTTTATCAGCCCCAGCATTTT
>TRBJ2-2|many|TRBV15|NA
CATRLFGENTGELFF
TGTGCCACCAGGCTCTTTGGGGAAAACACCGGGGAGCTGTTTTTT
>TRBJ1-5|NA|TRBV5-1|NA
CASSLGPTGQPQHF
TGCGCCAGCAGCTTAGGTCCCACGGGCCAGCCCCAGCATTTT
>TRBJ2-1|many|TRBV5-1|TRBD1
CASMQGQGTYNEQFF
TGCGCCAGCATGCAAGGACAGGGGACCTACAATGAGCAGTTCTTC
>TRBJ1-2|NA|TRBV29-1|TRBD1
CSASRDSTYGYTF
TGCAGCGCCTCCCGGGACAGCACCTATGGCTACACCTTC
>TRBJ2-1|many|TRBV12-3/TRBV12-4|NA
CASSFSFDEQFF
TGTGCCAGCAGTTTTAGCTTCGATGAGCAGTTCTTC
>TRBJ2-6|few|TRBV27|TRBD2
CASSLRLAGGPGANVLTF
TGTGCCAGCAGTTTACGACTAGCGGGAGGGCCTGGGGCCAACGTCCTGACTTTC
>TRBJ2-1|few|TRBV18|TRBD2
CASSQLASINNEQFF
TGTGCCAGCTCGCAACTAGCGAGTATAAACAATGAGCAGTTCTTC
>TRBJ2-5|many|TRBV5-1|NA
CASSLAGNQETQYF
TGCGCCAGCAGCTTGGCCGGGAACCAAGAGACCCAGTACTTC
>TRBJ2-1|NA|TRBV5-4|NA
CASSLAGLVGMANEQFF
TGTGCCAGCAGCTTGGCTGGGCTAGTCGGGATGGCCAATGAGCAGTTCTTC
>TRBJ2-2|NA|TRBV29-1|TRBD2
CSVVGSGRAGTGELFF
TGCAGCGTTGTAGGTAGCGGGAGGGCCGGTACCGGGGAGCTGTTTTTT
>TRBJ2-5|NA|TRBV7-9|NA
CASSLGAQGQGETQYF
TGTGCCAGCAGCTTAGGTGCCCAAGGTCAAGGGGAGACCCAGTACTTC
>TRBJ2-7|many|TRBV7-9|NA
CASSSRDTSYEQYF
TGTGCCAGCAGCTCCCGGGACACTTCCTACGAGCAGTACTTC
>TRBJ2-1|NA|TRBV11-2|NA
CASSPREISSYNEQFF
TGTGCCAGCAGCCCCCGTGAGATCAGCTCCTACAATGAGCAGTTCTTC
>TRBJ2-5|many|TRBV20-1|NA
CSATGGGETQYF
TGCAGTGCCACGGGTGGGGGAGAGACCCAGTACTTC
>TRBJ1-4|few|TRBV12-3/TRBV12-4|NA
CASSPHQGANEKLFF
TGTGCCAGCAGCCCCCATCAGGGCGCGAATGAAAAACTGTTTTTT
>TRBJ2-1|NA|TRBV5-1|TRBD1
CASRDRSYNEQFF
TGCGCCAGCCGGGACAGGAGTTACAATGAGCAGTTCTTC
>TRBJ2-1|NA|TRBV12-5|NA
CASGLGGPGNEQFF
TGTGCTAGTGGTCTCGGAGGACCGGGGAATGAGCAGTTCTTC
>TRBJ1-1|few|TRBV18|TRBD1
CASSPRTGDTEAFF
TGTGCCAGCTCACCCAGGACAGGGGACACTGAAGCTTTCTTT
>TRBJ1-1|NA|TRBV20-1|NA
CSANRDYEVFF
TGCAGTGCTAACAGGGATTATGAAGTTTTCTTT
>TRBJ2-1|few|TRBV24-1|TRBD2
CATSDSTSGIYNEQFF
TGTGCCACCAGTGACTCGACTAGCGGGATCTACAATGAGCAGTTCTTC
>TRBJ1-2|many|TRBV7-2|NA
CASSSGPNYGYTF
TGTGCCAGCAGCTCCGGACCTAACTATGGCTACACCTTC
>TRBJ1-6|NA|TRBV25-1|NA
CASSELDSSNSPLHF
TGTGCCAGCAGTGAATTGGACTCCTCGAATTCACCCCTCCACTTT
>TRBJ2-3|NA|TRBV3-1|TRBD2
CASSPKQGAGAMSTQYF
TGTGCCAGCAGCCCAAAACAAGGAGCGGGAGCGATGAGTACGCAGTATTTT
>TRBJ1-1|NA|TRBV2|NA
CASTQEHTEAFF
TGTGCCAGCACACAAGAACACACTGAAGCTTTCTTT
>TRBJ2-5|few|TRBV7-2|NA
CASSLDRGRVETQYF
TGTGCCAGCAGCTTAGATCGGGGGCGGGTAGAGACCCAGTACTTC
>TRBJ2-1|few|TRBV5-1|TRBD2
CASSFWGLADSYNEQFF
TGCGCCAGCAGCTTTTGGGGACTAGCGGACTCCTACAATGAGCAGTTCTTC
>TRBJ1-5|NA|TRBV2|TRBD1
CASSYQQGVKHF
TGTGCCAGCAGCTATCAACAGGGGGTGAAGCATTTT
>TRBJ1-2|NA|TRBV13|NA
CASSQGTHPIYGYTF
TGTGCCAGCAGCCAGGGGACCCACCCAATCTATGGCTACACCTTC
>TRBJ2-5|NA|TRBV11-2|TRBD2
CASSPGLAGGPEQETQYF
TGTGCCAGCAGCCCGGGGCTAGCGGGAGGACCGGAACAAGAGACCCAGTACTTC
>TRBJ1-4|NA|TRBV12-3/TRBV12-4|NA
CASSFGGATNEKLFF
TGTGCCAGCAGTTTTGGCGGGGCAACTAATGAAAAACTGTTTTTT
>TRBJ1-1|NA|TRBV20-1|NA
CSARVGSMNTEAFF
TGCAGTGCTAGAGTGGGCAGTATGAACACTGAAGCTTTCTTT
>TRBJ1-5|NA|TRBV6-1|NA
CASSELGQPQHF
TGTGCCAGCAGTGAATTGGGTCAGCCCCAGCATTTT
>TRBJ2-2|few|TRBV4-2|TRBD1
CASRGQGAIGTGELFF
TGTGCCAGCAGGGGACAGGGGGCAATCGGCACCGGGGAGCTGTTTTTT
>TRBJ1-1|few|TRBV20-1|TRBD1
CSARVLTGGYTEAFF
TGCAGTGCTAGAGTCCTAACAGGGGGCTACACTGAAGCTTTCTTT
>TRBJ2-6|few|TRBV12-3/TRBV12-4|NA
CASSPLPVGANVLTF
TGTGCCAGCAGCCCCCTCCCGGTGGGGGCCAACGTCCTGACTTTC
>TRBJ2-3|NA|TRBV29-1|NA
CSVERANTDTQYF
TGCAGCGTTGAAAGGGCAAACACAGATACGCAGTATTTT
>TRBJ2-4|many|TRBV20-1|TRBD2
CSARDAGEAIQYF
TGCAGTGCTAGAGACGCGGGAGAGGCCATTCAGTACTTC